The present T cell receptor beta chain was sequenced within a study of shared clonotypes between healthy human individuals. Study-wide findings and caveats: Naive subsets usually exceeded memory subsets in estimated richness.

Over several immunoSEQ plates, each subset's genomic DNA was distributed in even portions. In the original processing: ImmunoSEQ sequences covered only the junction and lacked quality scores; filtering therefore differed. Profiling relied on immunoSEQ multiplex PCR, and the TCRdb table lists in-frame clones only, not all of them. Clone size and the V and J calls come from that table; the DNA yielded D and trimming. The sample includes about 530,000 clones, roughly 95% of them seen just once. Per the germline V gene, CDR1 is SGHTA and CDR2 is FQGNSA. CDR3 size: 14 residues. V was pared by 4 bases and J by 1 base, with 4 bases of the junction left unmatched. CD4+ cells underwent separation, giving CD45RA+ naive and CD45RA-negative memory subsets. This clone appeared a single time. Its target is not known.

This sequence joins TRBV7-2 and TRBJ2-7; TRBD2 aligns across 7 bases. The sample comprised naive CD4+ T cells sorted from blood. The subset was: CD45RA+ positively selected. The sequence was collected from a woman aged 25-40 years in good health. CDR3 in amino acids: CASSSGGKSYEQYF. The CDR3 nucleotides read TGTGCCAGCAGCTCGGGGGGAAAATCCTACGAGCAGTACTTC.